This entry is about one TCR beta chain. CDR1 and CDR2 from the germline V gene are SGHVS and FQNEAQ. Trimming left V 6 bases short and J 9 bases short, with 12 bases between. This CDR3 spans 13 amino acids. The data originate from a study of PD-L1 blockade in urothelial cancer. The time point: pretreatment peripheral blood. The patients' disease, urothelial carcinoma, was locally advanced or metastatic. The method was immunoSEQ multiplex PCR; TCRdb's version includes in-frame clones alone and lacks a portion of them. The sample shows 45,000 to 60,000 clones, 82% of them seen only once. The sequence derives from a man aged 45-65 years with urothelial cancer. Sequences were derived from PBMCs, sampled around atezolizumab (anti-PD-L1) treatment. The J gene is TRBJ1-6, the V gene TRBV7-8; the D is unclear. The chain's CDR3 is CASSEGTPSPLHF. As DNA, the CDR3 is TGTGCCAGCAGTGAGGGTACGCCTTCACCCCTCCACTTT. Variable domain in full (rest from reference TRBV7-8 and TRBJ1-6): GAGVSQSPRYKVAKRGQDVALRCDPISGHVSLFWYQQALGQGPEFLTYFQNEAQLDKSGLPSDRFFAERPEGSVSTLKIQRTQQEDSAVYLCASSEGTPSPLHFGNGTRLTVT.